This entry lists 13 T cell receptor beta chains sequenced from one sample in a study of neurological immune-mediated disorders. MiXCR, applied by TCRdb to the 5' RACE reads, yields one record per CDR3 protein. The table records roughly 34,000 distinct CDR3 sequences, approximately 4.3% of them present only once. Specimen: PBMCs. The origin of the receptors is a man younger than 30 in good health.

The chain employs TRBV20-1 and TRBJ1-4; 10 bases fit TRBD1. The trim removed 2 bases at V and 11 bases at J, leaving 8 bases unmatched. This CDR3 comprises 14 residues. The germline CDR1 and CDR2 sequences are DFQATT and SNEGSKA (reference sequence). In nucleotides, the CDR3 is TGCAGTGCTAGACCCGGGACAGGGGTGGGCAAACTGTTTTTT. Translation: CSARPGTGVGKLFF.

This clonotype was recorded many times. The CDR3: CASSTQYGYTF. For the CDR3, the DNA is TGCGCCAGCAGCACCCAGTATGGCTACACCTTC. This chain connects TRBV5-1 to TRBJ1-2; D remains unclear. CDR1 and CDR2 (germline): SGHRS, YFSETQ. The CDR3 runs to 11 residues. V gave up 4 bases and J gave up 5 bases, with 6 bases separating them.

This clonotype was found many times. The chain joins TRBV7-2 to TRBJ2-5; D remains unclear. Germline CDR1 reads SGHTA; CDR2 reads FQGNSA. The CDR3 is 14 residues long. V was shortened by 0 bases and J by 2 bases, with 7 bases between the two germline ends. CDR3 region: CASSLAWQQETQYF. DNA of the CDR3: TGTGCCAGCAGCTTAGCGTGGCAGCAAGAGACCCAGTACTTC.

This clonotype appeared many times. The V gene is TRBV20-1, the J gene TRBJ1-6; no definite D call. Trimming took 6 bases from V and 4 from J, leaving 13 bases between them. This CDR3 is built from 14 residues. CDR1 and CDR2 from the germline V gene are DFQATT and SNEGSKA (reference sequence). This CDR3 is CSAKLDAYNSPLHF. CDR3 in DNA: TGCAGTGCCAAACTAGACGCGTATAATTCACCCCTCCACTTT.

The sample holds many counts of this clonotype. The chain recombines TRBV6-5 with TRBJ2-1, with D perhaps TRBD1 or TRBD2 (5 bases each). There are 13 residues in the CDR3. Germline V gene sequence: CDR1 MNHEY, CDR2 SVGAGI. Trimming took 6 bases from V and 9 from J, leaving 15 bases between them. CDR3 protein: CASSWTDSREQFF. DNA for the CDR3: TGTGCCAGCAGCTGGACTGACAGTCGTGAGCAGTTCTTC.

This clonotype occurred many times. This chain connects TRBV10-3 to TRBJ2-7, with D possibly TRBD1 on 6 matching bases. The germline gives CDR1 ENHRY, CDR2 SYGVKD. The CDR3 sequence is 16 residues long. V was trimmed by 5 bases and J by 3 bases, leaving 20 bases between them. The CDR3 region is CAISRGGAPINYEQYF. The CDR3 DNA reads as TGTGCCATCAGTCGAGGGGGAGCGCCGATTAACTACGAGCAGTACTTC.

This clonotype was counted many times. CDR3 residues: CASSFSAIYTEAFF. The DNA of the CDR3 is TGTGCCAGCAGTTTTTCGGCCATCTACACTGAAGCTTTCTTT. The gene calls are TRBV12-3 or TRBV12-4 and TRBJ1-1; no reliable D call. Trimming took 3 bases from V and 3 from J, leaving 11 bases between them. The CDR3 contains 14 residues.

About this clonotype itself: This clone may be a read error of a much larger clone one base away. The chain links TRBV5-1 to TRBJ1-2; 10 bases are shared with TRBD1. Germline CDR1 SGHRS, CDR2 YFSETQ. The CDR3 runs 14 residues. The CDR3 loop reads CAISVTGGVYGYTF. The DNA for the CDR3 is TGCGCCATCAGCGTGACAGGGGGCGTCTATGGCTACACCTTC.

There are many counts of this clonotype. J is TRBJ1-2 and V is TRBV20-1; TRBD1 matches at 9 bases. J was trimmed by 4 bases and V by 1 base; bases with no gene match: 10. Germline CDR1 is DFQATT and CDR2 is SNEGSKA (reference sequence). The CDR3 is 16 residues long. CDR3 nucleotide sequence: TGCAGTGCTAGAGGGGGCACAGGGGGCCGAGGCTATGGCTACACCTTC. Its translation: CSARGGTGGRGYGYTF.

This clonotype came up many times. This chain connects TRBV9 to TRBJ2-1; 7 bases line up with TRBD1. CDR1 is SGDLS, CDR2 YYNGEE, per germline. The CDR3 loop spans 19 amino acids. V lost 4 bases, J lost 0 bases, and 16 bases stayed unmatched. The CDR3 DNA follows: TGTGCCAGCAGCCGAGATCAGGGGGAAAAATCCAGCTCCTACAATGAGCAGTTCTTC. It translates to CASSRDQGEKSSSYNEQFF. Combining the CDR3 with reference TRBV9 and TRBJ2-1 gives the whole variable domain DSGVTQTPKHLITATGQRVTLRCSPRSGDLSVYWYQQSLDQGLQFLIQYYNGEERAKGNILERFSAQQFPDLHSELNLSSLELGDSALYFCASSRDQGEKSSSYNEQFFGPGTRLTVL.

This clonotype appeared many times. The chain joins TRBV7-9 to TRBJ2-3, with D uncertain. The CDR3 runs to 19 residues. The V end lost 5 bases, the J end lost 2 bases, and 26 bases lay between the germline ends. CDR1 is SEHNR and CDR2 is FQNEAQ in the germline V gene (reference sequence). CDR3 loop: CASSPRPQGPRRLTDTQYF. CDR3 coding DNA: TGTGCCAGCAGCCCCCGCCCCCAAGGGCCTCGTCGCCTCACAGATACGCAGTATTTT.

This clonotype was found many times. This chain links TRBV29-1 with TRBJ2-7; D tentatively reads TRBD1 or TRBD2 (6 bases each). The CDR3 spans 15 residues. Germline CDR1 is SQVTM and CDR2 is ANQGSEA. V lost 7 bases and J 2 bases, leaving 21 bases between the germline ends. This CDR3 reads CSARRGAAGPYEQYF. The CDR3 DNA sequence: TGCAGCGCCCGTAGGGGGGCGGCGGGTCCCTACGAGCAGTACTTC.

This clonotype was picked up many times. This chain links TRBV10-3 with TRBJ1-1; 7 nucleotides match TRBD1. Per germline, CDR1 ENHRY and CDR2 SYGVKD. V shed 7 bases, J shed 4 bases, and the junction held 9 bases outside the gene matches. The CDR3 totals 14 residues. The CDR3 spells CAIKSASGGTEAFF. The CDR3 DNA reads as TGTGCCATCAAATCGGCGTCAGGGGGCACTGAAGCTTTCTTT.